This TCR beta chain emerged from a study of cytomegalovirus exposure and HLA in healthy donors. Study-wide findings and caveats: Later analysis associated a missense DCLRE1C variant with TCR beta V- and J-gene trimming.

As concerns this clone: Its antigen is currently unknown.

PCR used 60 Vbeta primers and 13 Jbeta primers. The method was immunoSEQ multiplex PCR; TCRdb's version includes in-frame clones alone and lacks a portion of them. Of some 120,000 clones in the sample, approximately 80% were seen once. The TCR comes from a man between 18 and 35 years old in good health and CMV-seronegative. The material sequenced was PBMCs.

The CDR3 region is CASSLTGGYTEAFF. The CDR3 region has the DNA TGTGCCAGCAGCTTGACAGGGGGGTACACTGAAGCTTTCTTT. The genes are TRBV7-9 and TRBJ1-1; TRBD1 agrees at 9 bases. Germline CDR1 and CDR2: SEHNR and FQNEAQ (reference sequence). The CDR3 runs to 14 residues. Losses at the gene ends were 3 bases for V and 3 bases for J; bases not matched to a gene: 2.